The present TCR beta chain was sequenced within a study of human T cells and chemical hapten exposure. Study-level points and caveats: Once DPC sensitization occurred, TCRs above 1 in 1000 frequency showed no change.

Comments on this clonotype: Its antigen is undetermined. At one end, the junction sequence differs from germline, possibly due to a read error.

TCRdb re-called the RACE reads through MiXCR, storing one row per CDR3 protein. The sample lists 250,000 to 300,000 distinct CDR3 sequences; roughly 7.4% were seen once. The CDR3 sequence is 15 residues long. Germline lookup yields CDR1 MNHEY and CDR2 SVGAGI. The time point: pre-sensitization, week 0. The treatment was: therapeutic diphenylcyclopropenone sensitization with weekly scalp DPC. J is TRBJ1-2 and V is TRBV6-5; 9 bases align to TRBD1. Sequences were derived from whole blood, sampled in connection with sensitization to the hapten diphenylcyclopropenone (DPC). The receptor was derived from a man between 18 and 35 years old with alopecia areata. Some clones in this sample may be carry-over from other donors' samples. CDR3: CASSYSSGTGNGHTF. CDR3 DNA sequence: TGTGCCAGCAGTTACTCATCCGGGACAGGGAATGGCCACACCTTC.